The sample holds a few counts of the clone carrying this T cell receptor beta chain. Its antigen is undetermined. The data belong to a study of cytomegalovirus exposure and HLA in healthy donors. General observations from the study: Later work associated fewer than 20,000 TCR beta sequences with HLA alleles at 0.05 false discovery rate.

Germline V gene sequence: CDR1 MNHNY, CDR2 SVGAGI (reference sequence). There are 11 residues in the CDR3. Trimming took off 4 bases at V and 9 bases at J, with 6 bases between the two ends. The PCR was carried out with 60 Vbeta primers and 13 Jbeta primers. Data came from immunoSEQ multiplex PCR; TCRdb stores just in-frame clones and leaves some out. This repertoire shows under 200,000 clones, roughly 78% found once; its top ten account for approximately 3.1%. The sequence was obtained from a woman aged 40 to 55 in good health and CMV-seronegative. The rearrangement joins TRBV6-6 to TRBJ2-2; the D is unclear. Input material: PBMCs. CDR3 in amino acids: CASSSRRELFF. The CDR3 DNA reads TGTGCCAGCAGTTCGCGCCGGGAGCTGTTTTTT.